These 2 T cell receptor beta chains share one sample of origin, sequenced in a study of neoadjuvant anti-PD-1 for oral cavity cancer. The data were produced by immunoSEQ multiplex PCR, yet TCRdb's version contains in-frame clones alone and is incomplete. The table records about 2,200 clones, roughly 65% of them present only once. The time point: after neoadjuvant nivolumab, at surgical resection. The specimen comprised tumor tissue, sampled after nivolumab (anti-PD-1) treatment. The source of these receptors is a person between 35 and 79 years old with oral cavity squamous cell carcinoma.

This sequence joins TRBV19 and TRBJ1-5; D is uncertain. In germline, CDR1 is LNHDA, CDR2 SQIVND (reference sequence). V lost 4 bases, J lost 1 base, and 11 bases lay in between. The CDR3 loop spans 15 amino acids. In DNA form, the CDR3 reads TGTGCCAGTAGTACGCGGACGGGAAGCAATCAGCCCCAGCATTTT. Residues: CASSTRTGSNQPQHF.

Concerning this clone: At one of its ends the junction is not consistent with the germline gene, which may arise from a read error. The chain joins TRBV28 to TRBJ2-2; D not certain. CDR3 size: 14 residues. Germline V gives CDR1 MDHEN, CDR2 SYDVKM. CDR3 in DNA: TGTGCCTGCAGTCGGGCCGCGAACACCGGGGAGCTGTTTTTT. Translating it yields CACSRAANTGELFF.